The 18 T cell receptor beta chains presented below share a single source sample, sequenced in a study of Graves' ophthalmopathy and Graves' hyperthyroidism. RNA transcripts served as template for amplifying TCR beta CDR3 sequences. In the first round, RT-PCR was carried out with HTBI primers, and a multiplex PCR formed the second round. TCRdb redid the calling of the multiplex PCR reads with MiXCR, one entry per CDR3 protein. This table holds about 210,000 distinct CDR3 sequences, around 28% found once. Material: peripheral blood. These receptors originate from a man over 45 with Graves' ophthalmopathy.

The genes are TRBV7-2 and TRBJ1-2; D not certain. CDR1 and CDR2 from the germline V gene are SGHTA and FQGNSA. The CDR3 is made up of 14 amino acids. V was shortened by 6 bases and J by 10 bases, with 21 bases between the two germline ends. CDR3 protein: CASSALGVPTLYTF. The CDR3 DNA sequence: TGTGCCAGCAGTGCCCTCGGGGTTCCGACTCTCTACACCTTC.

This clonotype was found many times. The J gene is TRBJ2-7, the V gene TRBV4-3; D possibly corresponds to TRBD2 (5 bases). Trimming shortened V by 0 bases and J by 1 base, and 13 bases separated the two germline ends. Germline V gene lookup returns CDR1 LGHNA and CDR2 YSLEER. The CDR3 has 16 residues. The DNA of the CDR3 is TGCGCCAGCAGCCAAGATATCGGGGAGAGGTCCTACGAGCAGTACTTC. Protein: CASSQDIGERSYEQYF.

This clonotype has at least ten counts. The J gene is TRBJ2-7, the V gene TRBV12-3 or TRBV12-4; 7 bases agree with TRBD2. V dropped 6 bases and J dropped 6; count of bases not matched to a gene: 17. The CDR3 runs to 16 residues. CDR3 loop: CASRTSRGGRKVEQYF. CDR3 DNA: TGTGCCAGCAGAACCTCCCGGGGAGGGAGGAAGGTCGAGCAGTACTTC.

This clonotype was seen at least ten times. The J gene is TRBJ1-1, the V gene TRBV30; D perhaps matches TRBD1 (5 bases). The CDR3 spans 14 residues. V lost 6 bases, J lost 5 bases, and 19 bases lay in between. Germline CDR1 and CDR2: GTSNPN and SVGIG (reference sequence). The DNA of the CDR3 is TGTGCCTGCATATCAGGGACGTGGTCGACTGAAGCTTTCTTT. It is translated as CACISGTWSTEAFF.

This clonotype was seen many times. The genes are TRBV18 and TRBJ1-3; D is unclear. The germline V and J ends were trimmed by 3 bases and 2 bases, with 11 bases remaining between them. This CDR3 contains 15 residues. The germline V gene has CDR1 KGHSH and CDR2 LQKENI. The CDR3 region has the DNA TGTGCCAGCTCACCTGGTCCCGGTCCTGGAAACACCATATATTTT. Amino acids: CASSPGPGPGNTIYF.

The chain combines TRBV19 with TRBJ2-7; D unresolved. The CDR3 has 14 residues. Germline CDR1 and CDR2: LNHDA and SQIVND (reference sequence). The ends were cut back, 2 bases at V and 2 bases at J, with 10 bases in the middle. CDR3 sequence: CASSIRVGTYEQYF. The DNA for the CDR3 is TGTGCCAGTAGTATAAGGGTCGGAACCTACGAGCAGTACTTC.

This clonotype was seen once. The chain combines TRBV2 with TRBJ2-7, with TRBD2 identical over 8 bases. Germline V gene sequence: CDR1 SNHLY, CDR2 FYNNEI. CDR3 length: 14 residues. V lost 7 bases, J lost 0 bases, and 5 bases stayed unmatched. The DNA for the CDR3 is TGTGCCAGCAACCTAGCGGGTCTCTCCTACGAGCAGTACTTC. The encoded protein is CASNLAGLSYEQYF.

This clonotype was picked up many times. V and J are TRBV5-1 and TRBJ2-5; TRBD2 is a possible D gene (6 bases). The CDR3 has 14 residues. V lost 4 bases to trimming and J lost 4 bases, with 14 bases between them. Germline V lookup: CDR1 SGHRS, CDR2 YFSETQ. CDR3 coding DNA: TGCGCCAGCAGCCCGGACGGGAGAGGAGAGACCCAGTACTTC. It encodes CASSPDGRGETQYF.

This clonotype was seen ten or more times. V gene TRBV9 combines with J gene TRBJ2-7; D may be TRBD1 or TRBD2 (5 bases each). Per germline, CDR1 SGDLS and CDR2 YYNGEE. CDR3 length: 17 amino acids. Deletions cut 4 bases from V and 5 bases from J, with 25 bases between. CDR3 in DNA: TGTGCCAGCAGCCCTCAGTCCGGGACCGTTGACGGGGACGAGCAGTACTTC. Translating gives CASSPQSGTVDGDEQYF.

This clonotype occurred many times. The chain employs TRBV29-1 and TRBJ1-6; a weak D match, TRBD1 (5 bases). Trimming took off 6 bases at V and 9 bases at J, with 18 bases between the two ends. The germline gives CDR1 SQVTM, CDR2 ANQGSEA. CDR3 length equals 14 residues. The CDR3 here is CSVAEPRAGSPLHF. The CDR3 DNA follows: TGCAGCGTCGCAGAGCCCAGGGCGGGTTCACCCCTCCACTTT. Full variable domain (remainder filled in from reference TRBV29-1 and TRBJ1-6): SAVISQKPSRDICQRGTSLTIQCQVDSQVTMMFWYRQQPGQSLTLIATANQGSEATYESGFVIDKFPISRPNLTFSTLTVSNMSPEDSSIYLCSVAEPRAGSPLHFGNGTRLTVT.

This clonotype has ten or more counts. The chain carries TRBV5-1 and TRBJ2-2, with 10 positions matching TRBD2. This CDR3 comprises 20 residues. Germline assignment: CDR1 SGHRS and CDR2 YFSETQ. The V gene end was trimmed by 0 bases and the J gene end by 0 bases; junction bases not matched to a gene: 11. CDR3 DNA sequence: TGCGCCAGCAGCTTGGCTACACCCGGGACTAGCGTTACGAACACCGGGGAGCTGTTTTTT. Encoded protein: CASSLATPGTSVTNTGELFF. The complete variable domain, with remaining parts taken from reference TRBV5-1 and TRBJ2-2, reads KAGVTQTPRYLIKTRGQQVTLSCSPISGHRSVSWYQQTPGQGLQFLFEYFSETQRNKGNFPGRFSGRQFSNSRSEMNVSTLELGDSALYLCASSLATPGTSVTNTGELFFGEGSRLTVL.

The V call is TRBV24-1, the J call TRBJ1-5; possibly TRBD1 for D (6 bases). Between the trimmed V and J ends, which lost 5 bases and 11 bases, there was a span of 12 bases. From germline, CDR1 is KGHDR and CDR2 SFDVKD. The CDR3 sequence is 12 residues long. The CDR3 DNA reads TGTGCCACCAGTGCAACTTCAGGGGCCCAGCATTTT. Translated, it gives CATSATSGAQHF.

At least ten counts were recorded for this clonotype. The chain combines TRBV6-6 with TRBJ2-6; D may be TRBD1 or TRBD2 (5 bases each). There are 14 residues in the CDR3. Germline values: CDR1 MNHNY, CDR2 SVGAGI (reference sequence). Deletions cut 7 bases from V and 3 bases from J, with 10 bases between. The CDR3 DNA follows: TGTGCCAGCAATCAGGGAGTTGGGGCCAACGTCCTGACTTTC. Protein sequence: CASNQGVGANVLTF.

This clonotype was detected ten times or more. This CDR3 is CASSLYEGVGPQETQYF. For the CDR3, the DNA is TGTGCCAGCAGTTTATACGAGGGAGTCGGGCCCCAAGAGACCCAGTACTTC. V and J are TRBV28 and TRBJ2-5, with D possibly matching TRBD2 (5 bases). The germline CDR1 and CDR2 sequences are MDHEN and SYDVKM. The V gene lost 1 base and the J gene lost 1 base, with 16 bases spanning the gap. This CDR3 is built from 17 residues.

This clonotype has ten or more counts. CDR3 nucleotides: TGTGCCAGCAGCCCCAGACTAGCGCAAACCTACGAGCAGTACTTC. Its translation is CASSPRLAQTYEQYF. The chain employs TRBV11-1 and TRBJ2-7, with 8 nucleotides matching TRBD2. CDR1 is SGHAT and CDR2 is FQDESV in the germline V gene (reference sequence). J lost 2 bases, V lost 5 bases, and 8 bases had no gene match. The CDR3 is 15 amino acids.

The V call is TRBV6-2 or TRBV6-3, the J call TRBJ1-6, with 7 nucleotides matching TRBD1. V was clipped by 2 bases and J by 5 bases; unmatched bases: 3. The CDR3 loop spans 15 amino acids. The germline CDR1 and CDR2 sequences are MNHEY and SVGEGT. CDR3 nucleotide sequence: TGTGCCAGCAGTTACGCCGGGACAGATAATTCACCCCTCCACTTT. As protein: CASSYAGTDNSPLHF.

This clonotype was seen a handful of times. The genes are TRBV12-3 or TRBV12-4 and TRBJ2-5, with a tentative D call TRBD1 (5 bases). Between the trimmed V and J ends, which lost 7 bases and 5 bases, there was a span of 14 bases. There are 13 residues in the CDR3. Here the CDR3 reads CASIPPGRETQYF. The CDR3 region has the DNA TGTGCCAGCATCCCCCCAGGGCGGGAGACCCAGTACTTC.

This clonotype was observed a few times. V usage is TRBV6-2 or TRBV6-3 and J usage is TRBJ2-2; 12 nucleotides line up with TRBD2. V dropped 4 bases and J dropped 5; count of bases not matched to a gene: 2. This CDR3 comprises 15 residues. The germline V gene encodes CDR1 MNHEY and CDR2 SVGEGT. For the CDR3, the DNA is TGTGCCAGCAGTTCCCTAGCGGGAGGGACCGGGGAGCTGTTTTTT. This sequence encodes CASSSLAGGTGELFF.